This T cell receptor (beta chain) was identified in a study of response to subunit inactivated influenza vaccine. Study conclusions and caveats: Seasonal influenza vaccination, on each occasion, was suggested by the authors to recruit few new T cells.

TCRdb fed the RT-PCR reads into MiXCR, producing one record per CDR3 protein. This table holds around 530,000 distinct CDR3 sequences, 12% found once. This clonotype was seen more than once but under ten times. Its antigen is currently unknown. The source is a man between 45 and 60 years old who received an inactivated influenza vaccine. The specimen was PBMCs from blood, collected on the day of vaccination.

The CDR3 here is CASSQTAASSYNEQFF. For the CDR3, the DNA is TGCGCCAGCAGCCAGACTGCCGCCAGCTCCTACAATGAGCAGTTCTTC. J is TRBJ2-1 and V is TRBV4-1; no reliable D call. The CDR3 loop spans 16 amino acids. Trimming took off 3 bases at V and 0 bases at J, with 12 bases between the two ends. Germline CDR1 MGHRA, CDR2 YSYEKL.